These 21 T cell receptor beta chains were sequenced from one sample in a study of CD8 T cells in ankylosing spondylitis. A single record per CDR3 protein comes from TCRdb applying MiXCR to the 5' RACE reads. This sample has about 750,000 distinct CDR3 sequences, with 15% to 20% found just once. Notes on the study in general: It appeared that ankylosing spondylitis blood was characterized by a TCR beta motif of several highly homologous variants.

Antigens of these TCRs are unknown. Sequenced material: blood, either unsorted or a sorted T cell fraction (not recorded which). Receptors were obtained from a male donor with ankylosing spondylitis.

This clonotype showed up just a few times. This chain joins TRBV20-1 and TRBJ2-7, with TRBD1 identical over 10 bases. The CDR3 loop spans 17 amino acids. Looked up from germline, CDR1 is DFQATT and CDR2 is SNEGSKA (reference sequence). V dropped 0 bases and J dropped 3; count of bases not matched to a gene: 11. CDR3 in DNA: TGCAGTGCTAGAGATCTTCTCAGCGGGACAGGGGACTACGAGCAGTACTTC. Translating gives CSARDLLSGTGDYEQYF.

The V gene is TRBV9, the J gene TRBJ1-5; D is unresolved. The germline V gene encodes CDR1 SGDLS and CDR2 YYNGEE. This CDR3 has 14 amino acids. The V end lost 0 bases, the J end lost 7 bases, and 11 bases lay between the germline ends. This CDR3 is CASSVGGGRQPQHF. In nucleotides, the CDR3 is TGTGCCAGCAGCGTAGGCGGAGGTCGGCAGCCCCAGCATTTT.

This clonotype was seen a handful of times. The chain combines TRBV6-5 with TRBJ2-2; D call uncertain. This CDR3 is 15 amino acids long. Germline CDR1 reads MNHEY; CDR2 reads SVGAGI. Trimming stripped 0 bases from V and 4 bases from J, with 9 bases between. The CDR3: CASSYSGSTTGELFF. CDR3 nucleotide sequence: TGTGCCAGCAGTTACTCGGGCAGCACCACCGGGGAGCTGTTTTTT.

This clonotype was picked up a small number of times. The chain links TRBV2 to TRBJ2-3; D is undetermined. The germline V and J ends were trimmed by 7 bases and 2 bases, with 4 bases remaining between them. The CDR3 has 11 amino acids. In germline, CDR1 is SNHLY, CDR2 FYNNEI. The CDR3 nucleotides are TGTGCCAGCACCGTCACAGATACGCAGTATTTT. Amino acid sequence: CASTVTDTQYF.

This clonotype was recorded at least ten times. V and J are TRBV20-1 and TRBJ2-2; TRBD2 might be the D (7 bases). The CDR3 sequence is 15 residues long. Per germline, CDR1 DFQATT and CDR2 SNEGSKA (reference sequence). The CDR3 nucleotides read TGCAGCGTCCCCAAAGGGGGGGTAGGATCCGGGGAGCTGTTTTTT. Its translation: CSVPKGGVGSGELFF.

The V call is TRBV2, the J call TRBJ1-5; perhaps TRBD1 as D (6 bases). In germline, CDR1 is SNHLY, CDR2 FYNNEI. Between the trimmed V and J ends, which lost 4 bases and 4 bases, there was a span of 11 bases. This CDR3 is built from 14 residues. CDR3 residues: CASSGKDRNQPQHF. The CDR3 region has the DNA TGTGCCAGCAGTGGTAAGGACAGAAATCAGCCCCAGCATTTT.

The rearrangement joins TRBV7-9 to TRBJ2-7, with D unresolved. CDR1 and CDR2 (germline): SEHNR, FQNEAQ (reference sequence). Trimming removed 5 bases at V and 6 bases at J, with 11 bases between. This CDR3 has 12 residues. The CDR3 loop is CASSRAGFEQYF. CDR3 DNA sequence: TGTGCCAGCAGCCGGGCCGGCTTCGAGCAGTACTTC.

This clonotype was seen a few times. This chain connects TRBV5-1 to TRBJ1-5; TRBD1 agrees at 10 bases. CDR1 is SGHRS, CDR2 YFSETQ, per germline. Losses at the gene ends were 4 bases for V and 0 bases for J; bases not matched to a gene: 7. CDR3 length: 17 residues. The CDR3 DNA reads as TGCGCCAGCAGCCCCGGGACAGGGGCCTATAGCAATCAGCCCCAGCATTTT. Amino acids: CASSPGTGAYSNQPQHF.

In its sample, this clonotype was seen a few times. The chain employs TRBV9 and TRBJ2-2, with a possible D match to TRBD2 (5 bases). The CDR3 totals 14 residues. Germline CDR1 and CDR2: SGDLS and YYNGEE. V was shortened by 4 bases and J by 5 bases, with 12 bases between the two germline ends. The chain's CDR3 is CASSTRPGTGELFF. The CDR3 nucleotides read TGTGCCAGCAGCACTCGTCCGGGGACCGGGGAGCTGTTTTTT.

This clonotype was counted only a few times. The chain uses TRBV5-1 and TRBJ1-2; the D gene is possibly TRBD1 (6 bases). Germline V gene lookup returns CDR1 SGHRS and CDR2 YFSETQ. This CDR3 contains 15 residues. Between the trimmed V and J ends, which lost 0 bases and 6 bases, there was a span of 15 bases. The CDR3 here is CASSLDPGAGDGYTF. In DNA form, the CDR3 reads TGCGCCAGCAGCTTGGATCCGGGGGCAGGGGATGGCTACACCTTC. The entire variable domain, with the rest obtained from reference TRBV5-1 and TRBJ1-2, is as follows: KAGVTQTPRYLIKTRGQQVTLSCSPISGHRSVSWYQQTPGQGLQFLFEYFSETQRNKGNFPGRFSGRQFSNSRSEMNVSTLELGDSALYLCASSLDPGAGDGYTFGSGTRLTVV.

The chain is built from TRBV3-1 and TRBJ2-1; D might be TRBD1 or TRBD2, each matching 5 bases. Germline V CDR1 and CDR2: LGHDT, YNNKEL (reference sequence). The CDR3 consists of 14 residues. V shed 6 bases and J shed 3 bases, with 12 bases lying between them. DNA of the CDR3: TGTGCCAGCAGTTCGGAGAGGGGCTACAATGAGCAGTTCTTC. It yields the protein CASSSERGYNEQFF.

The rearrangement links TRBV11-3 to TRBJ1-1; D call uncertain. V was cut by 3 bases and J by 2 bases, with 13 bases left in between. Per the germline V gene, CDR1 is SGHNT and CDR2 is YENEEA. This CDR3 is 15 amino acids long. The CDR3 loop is CASSFGQYRNTEAFF. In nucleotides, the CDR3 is TGTGCCAGCAGCTTCGGGCAGTATAGAAACACTGAAGCTTTCTTT.

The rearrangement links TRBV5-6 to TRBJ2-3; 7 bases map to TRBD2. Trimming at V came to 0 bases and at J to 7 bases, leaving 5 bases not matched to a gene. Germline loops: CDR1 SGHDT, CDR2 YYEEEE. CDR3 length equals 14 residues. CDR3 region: CASSLGTRDNTQYF. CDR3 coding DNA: TGTGCCAGCAGCTTGGGGACTAGAGATAATACGCAGTATTTT.

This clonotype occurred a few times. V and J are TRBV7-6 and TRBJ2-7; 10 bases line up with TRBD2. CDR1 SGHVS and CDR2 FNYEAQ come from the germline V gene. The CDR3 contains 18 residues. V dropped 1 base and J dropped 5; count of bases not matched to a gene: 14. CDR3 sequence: CASSLEPSGSFGSDEQYF. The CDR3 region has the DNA TGTGCCAGCAGCTTAGAGCCTAGCGGGAGCTTCGGGTCCGACGAGCAGTACTTC.

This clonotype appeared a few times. The CDR3 is CASSSRGQWYGYTF. In DNA, the CDR3 is TGCGCCAGCAGCTCCAGGGGTCAATGGTATGGCTACACCTTC. The chain carries TRBV5-1 and TRBJ1-2, with TRBD1 as a possible D gene (6 bases). The germline V gene encodes CDR1 SGHRS and CDR2 YFSETQ. Trimming took off 3 bases at V and 5 bases at J, with 14 bases between the two ends. The CDR3 has 14 amino acids.

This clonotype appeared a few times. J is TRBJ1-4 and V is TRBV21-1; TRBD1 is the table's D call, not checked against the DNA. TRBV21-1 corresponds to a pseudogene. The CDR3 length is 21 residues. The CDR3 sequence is CASSKVGEGGVPLPANEKLFF. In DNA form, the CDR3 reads TGTGCCAGCAGCAAAGTGGGGGAAGGCGGGGTACCCCTTCCGGCTAATGAAAAACTGTTTTTT.

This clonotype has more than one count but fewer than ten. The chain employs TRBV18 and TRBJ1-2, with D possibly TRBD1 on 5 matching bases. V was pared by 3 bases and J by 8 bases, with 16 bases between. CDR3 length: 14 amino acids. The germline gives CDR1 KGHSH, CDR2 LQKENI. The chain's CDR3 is CASSPGTNSWGYTF. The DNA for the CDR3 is TGTGCCAGCTCACCGGGGACCAACTCATGGGGCTACACCTTC.

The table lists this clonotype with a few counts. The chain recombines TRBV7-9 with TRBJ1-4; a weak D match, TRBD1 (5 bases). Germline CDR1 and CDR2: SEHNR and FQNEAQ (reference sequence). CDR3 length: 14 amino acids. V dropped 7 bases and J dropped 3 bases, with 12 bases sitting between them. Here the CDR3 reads CASTNRNSNEKLFF. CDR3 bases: TGTGCCAGCACCAACAGGAACTCTAATGAAAAACTGTTTTTT.

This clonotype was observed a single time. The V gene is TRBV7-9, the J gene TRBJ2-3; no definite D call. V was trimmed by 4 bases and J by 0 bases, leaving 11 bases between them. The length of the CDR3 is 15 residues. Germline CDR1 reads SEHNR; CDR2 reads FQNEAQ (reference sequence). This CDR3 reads CASSSKLVSTDTQYF. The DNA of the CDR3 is TGTGCCAGCAGCTCCAAACTCGTTAGCACAGATACGCAGTATTTT.

The CDR3 sequence is CSGEGPSYSEAFF. CDR3 nucleotides: TGCAGTGGTGAGGGACCGTCTTACTCTGAAGCTTTCTTT. V usage is TRBV20-1 and J usage is TRBJ1-1; tentative D call: TRBD1 (5 bases). Deletions cut 7 bases from V and 6 bases from J, with 18 bases between. CDR1 is DFQATT and CDR2 is SNEGSKA in the germline V gene (reference sequence). The CDR3 contains 13 residues.

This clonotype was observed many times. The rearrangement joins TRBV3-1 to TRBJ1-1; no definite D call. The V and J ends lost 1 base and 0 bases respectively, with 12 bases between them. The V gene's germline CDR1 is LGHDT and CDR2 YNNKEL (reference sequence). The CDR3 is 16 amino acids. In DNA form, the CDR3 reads TGTGCCAGCAGCCAAGGCCAGCGCGTCATGAACACTGAAGCTTTCTTT. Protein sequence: CASSQGQRVMNTEAFF.